This paragraph covers one T cell receptor beta chain sequence. The antigen is unknown. The record originates from a study of cytomegalovirus exposure and HLA in healthy donors. Whole-study findings and limits: According to a later analysis, TCR clusters from the first cohort tended to co-occur in the roughly 130 validation repertoires. In vitro testing confirmed a few CMV-associated chains as specific for CMV antigens.

CDR1 is SQVTM, CDR2 ANQGSEA, per germline. Germline trimming cut 3 bases from V and 1 base from J; bases unmatched to any gene: 10. This CDR3 is built from 16 residues. Clones were sequenced by immunoSEQ multiplex PCR, and TCRdb holds only the in-frame ones, with some missing. The data show some 110,000 clones, about 84% seen once. The study drew the donors from its approximately 120-subject validation cohort, separate from the approximately 700-subject first cohort. The sequence derives from a man aged 18 to 30 in good health and CMV-seronegative. The gene calls are TRBV29-1 and TRBJ1-1; TRBD1 agrees at 8 bases. Specimen: PBMCs. The CDR3 here is CSVEAQGVLRNTEAFF. The DNA for the CDR3 is TGCAGCGTTGAGGCACAGGGGGTCCTTCGGAACACTGAAGCTTTCTTT. Supplemented by reference TRBV29-1 and TRBJ1-1, the full variable domain reads SAVISQKPSRDICQRGTSLTIQCQVDSQVTMMFWYRQQPGQSLTLIATANQGSEATYESGFVIDKFPISRPNLTFSTLTVSNMSPEDSSIYLCSVEAQGVLRNTEAFFGQGTRLTVV.